This TCR beta chain was sequenced in a study of Ad26.COV2.S vaccination and SARS-CoV-2 variants. The sample's treatment: some 20 received Ad26.COV2.S at low or high dose, single or two shots; 5 received placebo; per-sample allocation not given. Repertoires come from day 63 after the first vaccine or placebo injection. Whoever gave the sample was an adult aged 18-55 years in Boston. J lost 3 bases, V lost 0 bases, and 4 bases had no gene match. CDR1 and CDR2 (germline): SGHRS, YFSETQ. This CDR3 region has 16 residues. This table comes from immunoSEQ multiplex PCR, and its TCRdb copy is limited to in-frame clones, with some not included. Of approximately 350,000 clones in the sample, around 86% were seen once.

The sequenced sample was peripheral blood, obtained in a trial of Ad26.COV2.S vaccine versus placebo. The origin of this receptor is a person between 18 and 65 years old who received the Ad26.COV2.S COVID-19 vaccine or a placebo. The chain combines TRBV5-1 with TRBJ2-2, with 8 bases matching TRBD1. The CDR3 DNA sequence: TGCGCCAGCAGCTTGGAGGGGACAGGTTACACCGGGGAGCTGTTTTTT. Residues: CASSLEGTGYTGELFF.